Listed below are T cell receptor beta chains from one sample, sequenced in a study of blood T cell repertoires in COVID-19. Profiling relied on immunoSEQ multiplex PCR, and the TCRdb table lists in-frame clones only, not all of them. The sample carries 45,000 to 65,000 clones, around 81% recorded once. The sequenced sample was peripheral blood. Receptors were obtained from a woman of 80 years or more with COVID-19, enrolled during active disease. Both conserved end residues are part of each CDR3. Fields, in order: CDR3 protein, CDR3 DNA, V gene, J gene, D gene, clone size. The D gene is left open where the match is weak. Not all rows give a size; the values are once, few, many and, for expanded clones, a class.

cdr3_aa: CASSQVGARETQYF
cdr3_nt: TGTGCCAGCAGCCAGGTGGGGGCGAGGGAGACCCAGTACTTC
v_call: TRBV7-9
j_call: TRBJ2-5
d_call: NA
clone_size: NA

cdr3_aa: CASSANNEQFF
cdr3_nt: TGCGCCAGCAGCGCGAACAATGAGCAGTTCTTC
v_call: TRBV5-1
j_call: TRBJ2-1
d_call: NA
clone_size: NA

cdr3_aa: CATSDPGYNEQFF
cdr3_nt: TGTGCCACCAGTGATCCGGGCTACAATGAGCAGTTCTTC
v_call: TRBV24-1
j_call: TRBJ2-1
d_call: NA
clone_size: many

cdr3_aa: CASSPFAGYEQYF
cdr3_nt: TGTGCCAGCTCACCATTTGCCGGCTACGAGCAGTACTTC
v_call: TRBV18
j_call: TRBJ2-7
d_call: NA
clone_size: few

cdr3_aa: CSVDLQGQRGYNEQFF
cdr3_nt: TGCAGCGTTGACCTGCAGGGACAAAGGGGTTACAATGAGCAGTTCTTC
v_call: TRBV29-1
j_call: TRBJ2-1
d_call: NA
clone_size: NA

cdr3_aa: CASERTDTQYF
cdr3_nt: TGTGCCAGCGAGCGCACAGATACGCAGTATTTT
v_call: TRBV12-3/TRBV12-4
j_call: TRBJ2-3
d_call: NA
clone_size: NA

cdr3_aa: CASSHRDSPAYEQYF
cdr3_nt: TGCGCCAGCAGTCACCGGGACTCGCCCGCCTACGAGCAGTACTTC
v_call: TRBV23-1
j_call: TRBJ2-7
d_call: NA
clone_size: once

cdr3_aa: CASSYRTGARNEQFF
cdr3_nt: TGTGCCAGCAGTTACCGGACAGGGGCGCGCAATGAGCAGTTCTTC
v_call: TRBV6-5
j_call: TRBJ2-1
d_call: TRBD1
clone_size: NA

cdr3_aa: CSVVSGRTGETQYF
cdr3_nt: TGCAGCGTTGTATCCGGGAGGACCGGAGAGACCCAGTACTTC
v_call: TRBV29-1
j_call: TRBJ2-5
d_call: TRBD2
clone_size: few

cdr3_aa: CASSLTSTGGASHGYTF
cdr3_nt: TGTGCCAGCTCACTAACCTCTACAGGGGGCGCTTCCCATGGCTACACCTTC
v_call: TRBV18
j_call: TRBJ1-2
d_call: TRBD1
clone_size: NA

cdr3_aa: CASSIRDRVYEQYF
cdr3_nt: TGTGCCAGTAGTATCCGGGACAGGGTCTACGAGCAGTACTTC
v_call: TRBV19
j_call: TRBJ2-7
d_call: TRBD1
clone_size: NA

cdr3_aa: CATSREVGNTIYF
cdr3_nt: TGTGCCACCAGCAGGGAGGTCGGAAACACCATATATTTT
v_call: TRBV6-6
j_call: TRBJ1-3
d_call: NA
clone_size: NA

cdr3_aa: CASSRPAGLGETQYF
cdr3_nt: TGTGCCAGCAGCCGGCCGGCGGGATTAGGAGAGACCCAGTACTTC
v_call: TRBV11-2
j_call: TRBJ2-5
d_call: NA
clone_size: NA

cdr3_aa: CASSFTGFTDTQYF
cdr3_nt: TGTGCCAGCAGCTTCACAGGGTTCACAGATACGCAGTATTTT
v_call: TRBV7-9
j_call: TRBJ2-3
d_call: NA
clone_size: NA

cdr3_aa: CAISVTSDFSEQFF
cdr3_nt: TGTGCCATCAGTGTGACTAGCGATTTCAGTGAGCAGTTCTTC
v_call: TRBV10-3
j_call: TRBJ2-1
d_call: TRBD2
clone_size: NA

cdr3_aa: CASSRLAGEQYF
cdr3_nt: TGTGCCAGCAGTCGACTGGCCGGGGAGCAGTACTTC
v_call: TRBV25-1
j_call: TRBJ2-7
d_call: NA
clone_size: NA

cdr3_aa: CASSLVIIQQGTEAFF
cdr3_nt: TGTGCCAGCAGCTTGGTCATCATACAGCAGGGCACTGAAGCTTTCTTT
v_call: TRBV5-5
j_call: TRBJ1-1
d_call: NA
clone_size: NA

cdr3_aa: CASSPRSDSTDTQYF
cdr3_nt: TGTGCCAGCTCACCACGGAGCGATAGCACAGATACGCAGTATTTT
v_call: TRBV18
j_call: TRBJ2-3
d_call: NA
clone_size: NA

cdr3_aa: CSAHKGVAGELFF
cdr3_nt: TGCAGCGCCCACAAAGGGGTGGCCGGGGAGCTGTTTTTT
v_call: TRBV29-1
j_call: TRBJ2-2
d_call: NA
clone_size: NA

cdr3_aa: CAWSIQGYEQYF
cdr3_nt: TGTGCCTGGAGCATTCAGGGTTACGAGCAGTACTTC
v_call: TRBV30
j_call: TRBJ2-7
d_call: NA
clone_size: NA

cdr3_aa: CASSSRTVNSPLHF
cdr3_nt: TGTGCCAGCAGCTCCCGGACAGTCAATTCACCCCTCCACTTT
v_call: TRBV7-9
j_call: TRBJ1-6
d_call: NA
clone_size: few

cdr3_aa: CASSLSGRGETQYF
cdr3_nt: TGTGCCAGCAGCTTAAGCGGGAGGGGAGAGACCCAGTACTTC
v_call: TRBV7-3
j_call: TRBJ2-5
d_call: TRBD2
clone_size: NA

cdr3_aa: CASSLTSGGSHEQFF
cdr3_nt: TGTGCCAGCAGCTTAACTAGCGGCGGGTCCCATGAGCAGTTCTTC
v_call: TRBV7-3
j_call: TRBJ2-1
d_call: NA
clone_size: NA

cdr3_aa: CAWSGRVRGSYEQYF
cdr3_nt: TGTGCCTGGAGTGGCCGAGTCAGGGGGAGCTACGAGCAGTACTTC
v_call: TRBV30
j_call: TRBJ2-7
d_call: TRBD1
clone_size: NA

cdr3_aa: CASSRQVSGNTIYF
cdr3_nt: TGTGCCAGCAGCAGACAGGTTTCTGGAAACACCATATATTTT
v_call: TRBV3-1/TRBV3-2
j_call: TRBJ1-3
d_call: NA
clone_size: few

cdr3_aa: CSVGGGRGVDTQYF
cdr3_nt: TGCAGCGTTGGCGGCGGGAGGGGCGTGGATACGCAGTATTTT
v_call: TRBV29-1
j_call: TRBJ2-3
d_call: TRBD2
clone_size: NA

cdr3_aa: CAIKSPGQGYEQYF
cdr3_nt: TGTGCCATCAAAAGCCCGGGACAGGGGTACGAGCAGTACTTC
v_call: TRBV10-3
j_call: TRBJ2-7
d_call: TRBD1
clone_size: NA

cdr3_aa: CATSDSRSGETQYF
cdr3_nt: TGTGCCACCAGTGATAGTCGAAGCGGGGAGACCCAGTACTTC
v_call: TRBV24-1
j_call: TRBJ2-5
d_call: NA
clone_size: NA

cdr3_aa: CASRGTSASSYEQYF
cdr3_nt: TGTGCCAGCAGGGGGACTAGCGCGAGCTCCTACGAGCAGTACTTC
v_call: TRBV6-5
j_call: TRBJ2-7
d_call: TRBD2
clone_size: NA

cdr3_aa: CASSQSLGAQGGNTIYF
cdr3_nt: TGCGCCAGCAGCCAAAGCCTCGGGGCACAGGGGGGAAACACCATATATTTT
v_call: TRBV4-1
j_call: TRBJ1-3
d_call: TRBD1
clone_size: NA

cdr3_aa: CASTNPWGVGNTIYF
cdr3_nt: TGTGCCAGTACCAATCCCTGGGGAGTTGGAAACACCATATATTTT
v_call: TRBV19
j_call: TRBJ1-3
d_call: NA
clone_size: NA

cdr3_aa: CASSLEGQGYGYTF
cdr3_nt: TGCGCCAGCAGCTTGGAGGGACAGGGTTATGGCTACACCTTC
v_call: TRBV5-1
j_call: TRBJ1-2
d_call: TRBD1
clone_size: many

cdr3_aa: CASSPYQNTGELFF
cdr3_nt: TGTGCCAGCAGTCCCTACCAGAACACCGGGGAGCTGTTTTTT
v_call: TRBV28
j_call: TRBJ2-2
d_call: NA
clone_size: NA

cdr3_aa: CASSLSPRTGEETQYF
cdr3_nt: TGTGCCAGCAGCTTGTCCCCCCGGACCGGGGAAGAGACCCAGTACTTC
v_call: TRBV5-5
j_call: TRBJ2-5
d_call: NA
clone_size: NA

cdr3_aa: CASSRPPYNEQFF
cdr3_nt: TGTGCCAGCTCGAGGCCGCCCTACAATGAGCAGTTCTTC
v_call: TRBV3-1/TRBV3-2
j_call: TRBJ2-1
d_call: NA
clone_size: NA

cdr3_aa: CASSLTSGTIEQYF
cdr3_nt: TGCGCCAGCAGCTTGACTAGCGGGACTATCGAGCAGTACTTC
v_call: TRBV5-1
j_call: TRBJ2-7
d_call: TRBD2
clone_size: few

cdr3_aa: CASSHAPSRGTTEAFF
cdr3_nt: TGTGCCAGCTCACACGCTCCCTCAAGGGGAACAACTGAAGCTTTCTTT
v_call: TRBV18
j_call: TRBJ1-1
d_call: NA
clone_size: once

cdr3_aa: CASSERGADSPLHF
cdr3_nt: TGTGCCAGCAGTGAGCGGGGGGCTGATTCACCCCTCCACTTT
v_call: TRBV6-1
j_call: TRBJ1-6
d_call: NA
clone_size: NA

cdr3_aa: CASSSGLVVYEQYF
cdr3_nt: TGTGCCAGTAGTAGCGGACTAGTAGTCTACGAGCAGTACTTC
v_call: TRBV19
j_call: TRBJ2-7
d_call: TRBD2
clone_size: NA

cdr3_aa: CAISERRLGLAGGDEQFF
cdr3_nt: TGTGCCATCAGTGAGCGGCGCCTCGGACTAGCGGGAGGAGATGAGCAGTTCTTC
v_call: TRBV10-3
j_call: TRBJ2-1
d_call: TRBD2
clone_size: NA

cdr3_aa: CATQRESEQFF
cdr3_nt: TGTGCCACTCAGCGGGAGAGTGAGCAGTTCTTC
v_call: TRBV15
j_call: TRBJ2-1
d_call: TRBD2
clone_size: NA

cdr3_aa: CASSWGAGTYEQYF
cdr3_nt: TGTGCCAGCAGCTGGGGCGCGGGAACCTACGAGCAGTACTTC
v_call: TRBV5-6
j_call: TRBJ2-7
d_call: NA
clone_size: NA

cdr3_aa: CASSLPQGSTDLQYF
cdr3_nt: TGTGCCAGCAGTTTACCCCAGGGTAGCACAGATTTGCAGTATTTT
v_call: TRBV28
j_call: TRBJ2-3
d_call: NA
clone_size: NA

cdr3_aa: CASSYGGASGNTIYF
cdr3_nt: TGTGCCAGCAGTTACGGGGGGGCCTCTGGAAACACCATATATTTT
v_call: TRBV6-5
j_call: TRBJ1-3
d_call: NA
clone_size: NA

cdr3_aa: CASSRQDRGTEAFF
cdr3_nt: TGCGCCAGCAGCCGACAAGACAGGGGCACTGAAGCTTTCTTT
v_call: TRBV5-1
j_call: TRBJ1-1
d_call: TRBD1
clone_size: NA

cdr3_aa: CASSEIGHTEAFF
cdr3_nt: TGTGCCAGCAGTGAAATTGGGCACACTGAAGCTTTCTTT
v_call: TRBV25-1
j_call: TRBJ1-1
d_call: NA
clone_size: NA

cdr3_aa: CASRPSAQNTGELFF
cdr3_nt: TGCGCCAGCAGACCTAGCGCCCAAAACACCGGGGAGCTGTTTTTT
v_call: TRBV5-1
j_call: TRBJ2-2
d_call: NA
clone_size: NA

cdr3_aa: CASSLVSGQTLAKNIQYF
cdr3_nt: TGTGCCAGCAGCTTAGTCTCCGGACAGACCCTAGCCAAAAACATTCAGTACTTC
v_call: TRBV7-2
j_call: TRBJ2-4
d_call: NA
clone_size: NA

cdr3_aa: CAWSVNRGFTDTQYF
cdr3_nt: TGTGCCTGGAGTGTAAACAGGGGGTTCACAGATACGCAGTATTTT
v_call: TRBV30
j_call: TRBJ2-3
d_call: TRBD1
clone_size: NA

cdr3_aa: CASTTGHSSYEQYF
cdr3_nt: TGTGCCAGTACCACCGGTCATAGCTCCTACGAGCAGTACTTC
v_call: TRBV19
j_call: TRBJ2-7
d_call: NA
clone_size: NA

cdr3_aa: CAWRGAISNTGELFF
cdr3_nt: TGTGCCTGGAGAGGGGCAATTAGCAACACCGGGGAGCTGTTTTTT
v_call: TRBV30
j_call: TRBJ2-2
d_call: NA
clone_size: NA